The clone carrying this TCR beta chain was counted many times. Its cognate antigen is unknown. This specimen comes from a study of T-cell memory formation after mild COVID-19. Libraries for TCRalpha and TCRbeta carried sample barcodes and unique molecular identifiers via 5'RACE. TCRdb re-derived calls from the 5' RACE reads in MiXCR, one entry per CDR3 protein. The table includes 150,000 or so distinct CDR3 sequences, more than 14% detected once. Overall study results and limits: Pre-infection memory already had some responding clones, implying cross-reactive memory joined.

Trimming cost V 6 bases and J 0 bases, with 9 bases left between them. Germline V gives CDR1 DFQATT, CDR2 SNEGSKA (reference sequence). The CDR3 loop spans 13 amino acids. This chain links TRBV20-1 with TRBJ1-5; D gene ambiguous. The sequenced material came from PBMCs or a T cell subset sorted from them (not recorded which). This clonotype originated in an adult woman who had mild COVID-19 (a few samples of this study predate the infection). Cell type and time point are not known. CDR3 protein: CSASRDSNQPQHF. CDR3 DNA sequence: TGCAGTGCGTCTAGGGATAGCAATCAGCCCCAGCATTTT.